Listed below are T cell receptor beta chains from one sample, sequenced in a study of beta chain features in type 1 diabetes. Sequenced by immunoSEQ multiplex PCR; TCRdb stores in-frame clones only, minus some. The sample lists 620,000 or so clones, roughly a sixth seen once, with more than 0.08% in the top ten. Source material: naive CD4+ T cells from blood. These TCRs come from a man aged 18 to 35 in good health. Each CDR3 is given with its conserved first and last residue. The size of a clone is reported for some rows only, either as once, few or many, or as a class for expanded clones.

v_gene,abundance,CDR3aa
TRBV19,few,CASSIDRRNTGELFF
TRBV2,.,CASSEERGRTRGPTDTQYF
TRBV27,few,CASRRTGWDGYTF
TRBV5-1,few,CASSLGRGNEKLFF
TRBV7-2,.,CASSLGTPRPTTNEKLFF
TRBV5-6,few,CASSQGPPQYF
TRBV10-3,.,CAIKTAAGEGLSSYNEQFF
TRBV18,few,CASSPVAGVQETQYF
TRBV28,few,CASSGGQGPGNTIYF
TRBV7-2,.,CASSTRGRWDPRDTQYF
TRBV7-9,.,CASSSVPYEQYF
TRBV5-1,few,CASSFGSPLTDTQYF
TRBV11-3,.,CASSAAGRYTDTQYF
TRBV6-1,.,CASAESHGGYTF
TRBV18,.,CASSPLHTRGYEQFF
TRBV5-1,few,CASGPGTGNTEAFF
TRBV7-2,few,CASSRGGSSYNEQFF
TRBV28,few,CASSQGARTEAFF
TRBV7-9,.,CASSSQGFPNTEAFF
TRBV7-2,few,CASSLTGFDSPLHF
TRBV28,few,CASSSAARNTEAFF
TRBV6-1,.,CASTGFGYNSPLHF
TRBV27,few,CASSLLTGDPNEQFF
TRBV20-1,.,CSAPGHNEQFF
TRBV7-9,few,CASQGGTDTQYF
TRBV7-9,.,CASSPTLGGQYF
TRBV6-6,few,CASSHGRNYGYTF
TRBV19,.,CASSISGLTLHF
TRBV30,.,CAWSVVRTGTEAFF
TRBV20-1,few,CSAPNTEAFF